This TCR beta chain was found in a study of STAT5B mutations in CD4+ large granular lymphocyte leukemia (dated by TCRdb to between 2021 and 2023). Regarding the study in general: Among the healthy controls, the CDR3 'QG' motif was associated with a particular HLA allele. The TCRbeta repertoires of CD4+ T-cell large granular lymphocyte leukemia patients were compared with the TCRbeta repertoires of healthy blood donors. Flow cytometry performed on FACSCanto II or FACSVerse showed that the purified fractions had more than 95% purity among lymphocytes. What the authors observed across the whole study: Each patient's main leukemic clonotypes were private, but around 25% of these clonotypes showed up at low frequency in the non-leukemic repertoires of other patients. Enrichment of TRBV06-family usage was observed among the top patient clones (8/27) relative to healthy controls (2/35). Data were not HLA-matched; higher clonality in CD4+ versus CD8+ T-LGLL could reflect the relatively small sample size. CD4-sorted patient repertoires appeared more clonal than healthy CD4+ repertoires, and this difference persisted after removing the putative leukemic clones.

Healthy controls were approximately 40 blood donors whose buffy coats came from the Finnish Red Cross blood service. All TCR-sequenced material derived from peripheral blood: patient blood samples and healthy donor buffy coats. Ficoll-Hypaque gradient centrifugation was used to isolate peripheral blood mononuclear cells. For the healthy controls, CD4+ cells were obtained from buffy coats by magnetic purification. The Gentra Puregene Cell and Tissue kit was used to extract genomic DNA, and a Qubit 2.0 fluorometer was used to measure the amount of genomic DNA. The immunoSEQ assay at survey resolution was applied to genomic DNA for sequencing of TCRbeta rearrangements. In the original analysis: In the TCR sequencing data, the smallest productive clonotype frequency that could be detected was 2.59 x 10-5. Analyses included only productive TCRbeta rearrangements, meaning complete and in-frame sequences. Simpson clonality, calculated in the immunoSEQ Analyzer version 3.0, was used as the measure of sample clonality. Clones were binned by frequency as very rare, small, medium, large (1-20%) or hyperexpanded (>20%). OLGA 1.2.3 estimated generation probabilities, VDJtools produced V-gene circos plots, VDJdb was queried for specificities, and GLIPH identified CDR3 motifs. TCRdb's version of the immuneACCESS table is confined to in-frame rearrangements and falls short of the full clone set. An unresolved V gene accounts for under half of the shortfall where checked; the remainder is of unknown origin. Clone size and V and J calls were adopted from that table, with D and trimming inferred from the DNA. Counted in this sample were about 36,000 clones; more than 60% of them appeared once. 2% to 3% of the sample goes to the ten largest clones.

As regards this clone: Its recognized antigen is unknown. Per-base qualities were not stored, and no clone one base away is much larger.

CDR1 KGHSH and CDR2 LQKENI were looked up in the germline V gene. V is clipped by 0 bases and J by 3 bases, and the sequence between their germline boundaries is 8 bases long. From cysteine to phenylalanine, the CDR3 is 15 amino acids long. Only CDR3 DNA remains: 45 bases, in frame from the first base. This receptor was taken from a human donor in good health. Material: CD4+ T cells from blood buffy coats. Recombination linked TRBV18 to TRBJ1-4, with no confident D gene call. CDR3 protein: CASSPPAEANEKLFF. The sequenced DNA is TGTGCCAGCTCACCACCTGCAGAGGCTAATGAAAAACTGTTTTTT.